This T cell receptor beta chain was profiled in a study of blood T cell repertoires in COVID-19. Libraries were prepared by immunoSEQ multiplex PCR; TCRdb keeps only in-frame clonotypes and omits some of them. In the table there are approximately 470,000 clones, around 85% of which are singletons. The CDR3 is made up of 15 amino acids. Germline-derived CDR1 and CDR2 are SGHRS and YFSETQ. With 0 bases removed from V and 0 bases from J, the gap between germline ends came to 7 bases. The chain couples TRBV5-1 to TRBJ1-5; D is ambiguous. The origin of this receptor is a human donor in a cohort sampled during active COVID-19. Source material: peripheral blood. Written as DNA, the CDR3 is TGCGCCAGCAGCTTGGATGGCGGTAGCAATCAGCCCCAGCATTTT. The encoded protein is CASSLDGGSNQPQHF. Based on the CDR3 plus reference TRBV5-1 and TRBJ1-5, the full variable domain is KAGVTQTPRYLIKTRGQQVTLSCSPISGHRSVSWYQQTPGQGLQFLFEYFSETQRNKGNFPGRFSGRQFSNSRSEMNVSTLELGDSALYLCASSLDGGSNQPQHFGDGTRLSIL.